The clone carrying this T cell receptor beta chain was observed a few times. Antigen specificity is unknown. This record comes from a study of cytomegalovirus exposure and HLA in healthy donors. Whole-study findings and limits: A link between a missense DCLRE1C variant and TCR beta V- and J-gene trimming emerged from a later analysis.

PCR amplification relied on 60 Vbeta primers (plus 13 Jbeta primers). The repertoire was sequenced with immunoSEQ multiplex PCR; TCRdb's copy has only in-frame clones and lacks some. The repertoire holds about 160,000 clones, with roughly 80% as singletons. The germline V gene has CDR1 LGHNA and CDR2 YSLEER. With V trimmed by 1 base and J by 4 bases, 15 bases remained unmatched. CDR3 length: 19 residues. The sample taken for sequencing was PBMCs. The clonotype was recovered from a woman between 50 and 59 years old in good health and CMV-seronegative. V usage is TRBV4-3 and J usage is TRBJ2-5; 10 bases line up with TRBD2. For the CDR3, the DNA is TGCGCCAGCAGCCAAGGAGAGAGCGGGAGGGCAGGTGCGGGAGAGACCCAGTACTTC. Translation: CASSQGESGRAGAGETQYF.